Sequencing of this TCR beta chain was carried out in a study of blood T cell repertoires in COVID-19. Assay: immunoSEQ multiplex PCR; the TCRdb copy retains only in-frame clones and omits some. The data hold under 60,000 clones, with around 79% observed a single time. The CDR3 loop spans 13 amino acids. V lost 6 bases and J 4 bases, leaving 12 bases between the germline ends. Germline V gives CDR1 MNHEY, CDR2 SVGAGI. This chain connects TRBV6-5 to TRBJ1-1, with D uncertain. The specimen was peripheral blood. The clonotype originates from a human donor with active or convalescent COVID-19. The donor label of this sample is uncertain. The CDR3 nucleotides read TGTGCCAGCAGCAAATATCCGGTCACTGAAGCTTTCTTT. The encoded protein is CASSKYPVTEAFF.